These 11 T cell receptor beta chains were sequenced from one sample in a study of human T cells and chemical hapten exposure. TCRdb reprocessed the RACE reads with MiXCR, giving one entry per CDR3 protein. Of some 80,000 distinct CDR3 sequences listed, around 10% were seen once; the top ten hold roughly 1.4%. Time point here: patch test 2, 6 weeks after DPC sensitization. Documented treatment: therapeutic diphenylcyclopropenone sensitization with weekly scalp DPC. Here the sequenced sample was whole blood, taken in connection with sensitization to the hapten diphenylcyclopropenone (DPC). The receptors originated from a man younger than 35 with alopecia areata. Some clones in this sample may be carry-over from other donors' samples.

Points on this clonotype: Just one base apart from a much larger clone, this may be a read error. This rearrangement joins TRBV6-1 to TRBJ2-3, with a possible D match to TRBD1 (5 bases). V was cut by 2 bases and J by 6 bases, with 12 bases left in between. This CDR3 has 14 residues. From germline, CDR1 is MNHNS and CDR2 SASEGT. CDR3 region: CASSELQVGDTQYF. The CDR3 DNA sequence: TGTGCCAGCAGTGAACTACAGGTAGGGGATACGCAGTATTTT.

Notes on this clonotype: It is unclear where the CDR3 begins or ends on the DNA, so no DNA is shown, and the CDR3 is as TCRdb lists it. The chain joins TRBV19 to TRBJ2-1; whether TRBD1, the table's D call, matches the DNA was not checked. Per germline, CDR1 LNHDA and CDR2 SQIVND (reference sequence). The CDR3 is 15 residues long, ends included. The CDR3 region is CASTSGRGLYNEQFF.

The table lists this clonotype with many counts. The chain links TRBV20-1 to TRBJ2-1; D tentatively fits TRBD1 or TRBD2 (6 bases each). The V gene lost 2 bases and the J gene lost 8 bases, with 10 bases spanning the gap. The CDR3 has 12 amino acids. Germline CDR1 and CDR2: DFQATT and SNEGSKA (reference sequence). CDR3 loop: CSARRGDYEQFF. DNA for the CDR3: TGCAGTGCTAGAAGGGGGGACTATGAGCAGTTCTTC.

This clonotype occurred a few times. The chain employs TRBV5-1 and TRBJ1-1, with a possible D match to TRBD1 (5 bases). Germline CDR1 and CDR2: SGHRS and YFSETQ. The V and J ends lost 3 bases and 5 bases respectively, with 14 bases between them. The CDR3 has 14 residues. The chain's CDR3 is CASSWGLGETEAFF. As DNA, the CDR3 is TGCGCCAGCAGCTGGGGGTTAGGTGAGACTGAAGCTTTCTTT.

As regards this clonotype: The junction does not match germline at one end; this may be a read error. The rearrangement uses TRBV3-1 and TRBJ2-2; 8 bases align to TRBD2. Germline assignment: CDR1 LGHDT and CDR2 YNNKEL (reference sequence). The CDR3 extends over 15 amino acids. The CDR3 bases are TGTGCCAGCATCCAAGGCGGGGGGCTCACCGGGGAGCTGTTTTTT. It translates to CASIQGGGLTGELFF. The variable domain in full, completed from reference TRBV3-1 and TRBJ2-2, reads DTAVSQTPKYLVTQMGNDKSIKCEQNLGHDTMYWYKQDSKKFLKIMFSYNNKELIINETVPNRFSPKSPDKAHLNLHINSLELGDSAVYFCASIQGGGLTGELFFGEGSRLTVL.

The rearrangement uses TRBV7-2 and TRBJ2-7, with D possibly TRBD2 on 7 matching bases. V lost 1 base to trimming and J lost 6 bases, with 10 bases between them. This CDR3 contains 13 residues. Germline loops: CDR1 SGHTA, CDR2 FQGNSA. CDR3 loop: CASSLGGGPEQYF. CDR3 in DNA: TGTGCCAGCAGCTTAGGCGGGGGCCCCGAGCAGTACTTC. Full variable domain (remainder filled in from reference TRBV7-2 and TRBJ2-7): GAGVSQSPSNKVTEKGKDVELRCDPISGHTALYWYRQSLGQGLEFLIYFQGNSAPDKSGLPSDRFSAERTGGSVSTLTIQRTQQEDSAVYLCASSLGGGPEQYFGPGTRLTVT.

This clonotype showed up many times. The chain has TRBV7-6 and TRBJ1-1; no reliable D call. CDR1 is SGHVS and CDR2 is FNYEAQ in the germline V gene. V lost 3 bases to trimming and J lost 0 bases, with 8 bases between them. The CDR3 spans 14 residues. The CDR3 coding sequence is TGTGCCAGCAGCTTGATAGAGGTGAACACTGAAGCTTTCTTT. It specifies CASSLIEVNTEAFF.

This chain links TRBV6-2 or TRBV6-3 with TRBJ2-7, with D possibly matching TRBD1 (6 bases). CDR1 and CDR2 (germline): MNHEY, SVGEGT. This CDR3 contains 10 residues. Deletions cut 10 bases from V and 3 bases from J, with 7 bases between. The CDR3 nucleotides are TGTGCCAAAGGGGGCTACGAGCAGTACGTC. Its translation is CAKGGYEQYV.

There are a few counts of this clonotype. The V gene is TRBV10-3, the J gene TRBJ1-3; 10 nucleotides align to TRBD1. CDR1 is ENHRY and CDR2 is SYGVKD in the germline V gene. Losses at the gene ends were 2 bases for V and 4 bases for J; bases not matched to a gene: 5. The CDR3 contains 16 residues. The CDR3 reads CAISEGTGEDGNTIYF. In nucleotides, the CDR3 is TGTGCCATCAGTGAGGGGACAGGGGAGGACGGAAACACCATATATTTT.

This clonotype has just a few counts. The genes are TRBV3-1 and TRBJ2-5, with D unclear. The CDR3 totals 15 residues. Germline-derived CDR1 and CDR2 are LGHDT and YNNKEL (reference sequence). Trimming left V 0 bases short and J 2 bases short, with 10 bases between. The CDR3 bases are TGTGCCAGCAGCCAAGAAACCAGGAAACAAGAGACCCAGTACTTC. It encodes CASSQETRKQETQYF.

This clonotype has only a few counts. The chain employs TRBV7-9 and TRBJ1-6; D not resolved. Germline values: CDR1 SEHNR, CDR2 FQNEAQ (reference sequence). The CDR3 has 16 amino acids. Trimming removed 5 bases from V and 2 bases from J, with 13 bases in between. CDR3 sequence reads: CASSPRTETYNSPLHF. CDR3 in DNA: TGTGCCAGCAGCCCCCGGACGGAAACCTATAATTCACCCCTCCACTTT.